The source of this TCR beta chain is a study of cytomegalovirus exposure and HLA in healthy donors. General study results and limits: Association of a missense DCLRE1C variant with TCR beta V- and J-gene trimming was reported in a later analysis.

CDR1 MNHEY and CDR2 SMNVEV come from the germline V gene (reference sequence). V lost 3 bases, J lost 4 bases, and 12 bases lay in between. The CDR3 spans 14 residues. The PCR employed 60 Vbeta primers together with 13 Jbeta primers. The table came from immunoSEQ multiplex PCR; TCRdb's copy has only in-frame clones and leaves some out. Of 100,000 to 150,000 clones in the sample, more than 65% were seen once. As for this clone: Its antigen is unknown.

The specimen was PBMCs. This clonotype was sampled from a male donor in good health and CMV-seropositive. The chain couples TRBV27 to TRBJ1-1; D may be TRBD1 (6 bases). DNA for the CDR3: TGTGCCAGCAGTTTTATTAGGGGGGGCACTGAAGCTTTCTTT. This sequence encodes CASSFIRGGTEAFF.